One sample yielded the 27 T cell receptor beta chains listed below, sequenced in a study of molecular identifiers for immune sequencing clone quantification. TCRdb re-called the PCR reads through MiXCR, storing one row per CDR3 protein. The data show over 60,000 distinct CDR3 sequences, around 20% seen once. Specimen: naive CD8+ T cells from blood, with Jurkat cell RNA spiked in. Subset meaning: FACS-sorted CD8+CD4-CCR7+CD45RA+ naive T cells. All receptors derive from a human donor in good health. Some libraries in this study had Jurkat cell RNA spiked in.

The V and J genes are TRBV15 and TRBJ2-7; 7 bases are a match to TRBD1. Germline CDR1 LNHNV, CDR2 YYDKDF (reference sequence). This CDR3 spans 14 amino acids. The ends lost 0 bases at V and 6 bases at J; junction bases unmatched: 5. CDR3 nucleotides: TGTGCCACCAGCAGAGACCGACAGGGCACCGAGCAGTACTTC. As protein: CATSRDRQGTEQYF.

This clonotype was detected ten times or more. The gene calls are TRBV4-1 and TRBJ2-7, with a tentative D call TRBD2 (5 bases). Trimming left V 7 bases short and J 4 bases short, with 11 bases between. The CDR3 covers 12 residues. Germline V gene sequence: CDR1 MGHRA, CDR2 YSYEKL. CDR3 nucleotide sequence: TGCGCCAGCACATCCCCGGGGTACGAGCAGTACTTC. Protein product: CASTSPGYEQYF.

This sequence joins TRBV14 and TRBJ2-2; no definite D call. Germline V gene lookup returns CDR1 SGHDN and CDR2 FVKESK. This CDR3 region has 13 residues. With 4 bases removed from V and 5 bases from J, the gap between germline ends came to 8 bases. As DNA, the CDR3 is TGTGCCAGCAGCCCCTACCCGACCGGGGAGCTGTTTTTT. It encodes CASSPYPTGELFF.

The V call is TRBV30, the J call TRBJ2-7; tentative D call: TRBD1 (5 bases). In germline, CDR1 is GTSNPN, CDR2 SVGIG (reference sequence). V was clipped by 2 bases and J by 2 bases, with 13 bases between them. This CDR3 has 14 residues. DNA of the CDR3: TGTGCCTGGAGTCTCCAGGGCAGCCCCTACGAGCAGTACTTC. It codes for CAWSLQGSPYEQYF. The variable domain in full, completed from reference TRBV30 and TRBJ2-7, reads SQTIHQWPATLVQPVGSPLSLECTVEGTSNPNLYWYRQAAGRGLQLLFYSVGIGQISSEVPQNLSASRPQDRQFILSSKKLLLSDSGFYLCAWSLQGSPYEQYFGPGTRLTVT.

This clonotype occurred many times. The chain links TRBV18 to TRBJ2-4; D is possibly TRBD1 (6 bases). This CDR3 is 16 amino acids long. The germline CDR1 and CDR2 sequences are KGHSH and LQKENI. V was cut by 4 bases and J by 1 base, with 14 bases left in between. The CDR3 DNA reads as TGTGCCAGCTCACGGGGGCCAACAGGCGCCAAAAACATTCAGTACTTC. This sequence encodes CASSRGPTGAKNIQYF.

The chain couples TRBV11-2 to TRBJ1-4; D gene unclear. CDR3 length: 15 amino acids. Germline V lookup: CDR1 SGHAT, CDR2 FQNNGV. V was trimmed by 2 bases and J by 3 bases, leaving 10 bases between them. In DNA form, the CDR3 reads TGTGCCAGCAGCTTACGTCGGGTATCTAATGAAAAACTGTTTTTT. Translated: CASSLRRVSNEKLFF.

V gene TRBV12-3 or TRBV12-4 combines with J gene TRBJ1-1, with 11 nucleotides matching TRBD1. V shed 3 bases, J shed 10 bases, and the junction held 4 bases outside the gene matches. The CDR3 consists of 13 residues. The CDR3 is CASSFGQGAGAFF. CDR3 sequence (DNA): TGTGCCAGCAGTTTTGGACAGGGGGCGGGAGCTTTCTTT.

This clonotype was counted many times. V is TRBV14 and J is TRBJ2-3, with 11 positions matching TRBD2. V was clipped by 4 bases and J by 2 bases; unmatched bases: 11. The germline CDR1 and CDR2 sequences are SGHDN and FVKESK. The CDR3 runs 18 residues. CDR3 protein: CASSPQIAGGPFTDTQYF. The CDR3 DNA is TGTGCCAGCAGCCCTCAAATAGCGGGAGGGCCCTTCACAGATACGCAGTATTTT.

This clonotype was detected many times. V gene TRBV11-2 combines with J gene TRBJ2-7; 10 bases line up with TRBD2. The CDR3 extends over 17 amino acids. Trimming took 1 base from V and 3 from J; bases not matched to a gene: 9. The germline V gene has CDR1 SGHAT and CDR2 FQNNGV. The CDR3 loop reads CASSLAPGLASLYEQYF. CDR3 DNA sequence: TGTGCCAGCAGCTTAGCTCCGGGACTAGCGAGCCTCTACGAGCAGTACTTC.

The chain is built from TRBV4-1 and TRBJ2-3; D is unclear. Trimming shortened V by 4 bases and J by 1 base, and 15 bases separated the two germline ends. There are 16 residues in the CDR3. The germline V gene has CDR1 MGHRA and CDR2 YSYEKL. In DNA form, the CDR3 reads TGCGCCAGCAGCCCTATCGGAACGGCCCGCACAGATACGCAGTATTTT. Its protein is CASSPIGTARTDTQYF.

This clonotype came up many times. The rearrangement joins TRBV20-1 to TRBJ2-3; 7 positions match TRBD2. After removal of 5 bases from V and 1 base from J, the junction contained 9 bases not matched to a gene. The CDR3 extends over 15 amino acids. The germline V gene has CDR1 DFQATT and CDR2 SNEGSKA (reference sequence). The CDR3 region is CSAPRLAWGTDTQYF. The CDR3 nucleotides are TGCAGTGCTCCACGACTAGCTTGGGGCACAGATACGCAGTATTTT.

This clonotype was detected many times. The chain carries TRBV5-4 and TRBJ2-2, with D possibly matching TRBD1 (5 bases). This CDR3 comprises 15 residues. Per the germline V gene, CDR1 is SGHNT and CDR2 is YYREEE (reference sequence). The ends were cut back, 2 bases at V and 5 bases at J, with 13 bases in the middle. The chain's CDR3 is CASSFSTALTGELFF. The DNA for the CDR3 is TGTGCCAGCAGCTTTTCGACAGCTCTAACCGGGGAGCTGTTTTTT.

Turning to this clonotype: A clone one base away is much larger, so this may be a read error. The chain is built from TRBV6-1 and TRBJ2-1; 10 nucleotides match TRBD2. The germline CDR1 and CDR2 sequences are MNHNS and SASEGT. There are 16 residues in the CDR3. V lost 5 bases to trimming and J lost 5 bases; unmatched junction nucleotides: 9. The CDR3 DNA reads TGTGCCAGCAGTTACTGTACTAGCGGGATTGACAATGAGCAGTTCTTC. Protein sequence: CASSYCTSGIDNEQFF.

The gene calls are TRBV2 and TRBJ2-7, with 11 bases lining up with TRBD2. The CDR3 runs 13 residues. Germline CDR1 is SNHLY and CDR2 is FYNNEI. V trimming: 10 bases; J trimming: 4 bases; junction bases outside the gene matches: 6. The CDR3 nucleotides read TGTGCCACTCTAGCGGGAGGACTTTACGAGCAGTACTTC. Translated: CATLAGGLYEQYF.

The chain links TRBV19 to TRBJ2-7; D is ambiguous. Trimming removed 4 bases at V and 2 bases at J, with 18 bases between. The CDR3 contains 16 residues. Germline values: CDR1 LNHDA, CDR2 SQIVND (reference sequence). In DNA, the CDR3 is TGTGCCAGTAGTACGGCGTGGGCAGGCTACACCTACGAGCAGTACTTC. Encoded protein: CASSTAWAGYTYEQYF.

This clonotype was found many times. The CDR3 DNA reads as TGTGCCAGCAGCCTGGCGGGAACCAACACCGGGGAGCTGTTTTTT. Translating gives CASSLAGTNTGELFF. The gene calls are TRBV28 and TRBJ2-2; D perhaps matches TRBD2 (6 bases). This CDR3 has 15 amino acids. Between the trimmed V and J ends, which lost 6 bases and 2 bases, there was a span of 13 bases. The germline gives CDR1 MDHEN, CDR2 SYDVKM.

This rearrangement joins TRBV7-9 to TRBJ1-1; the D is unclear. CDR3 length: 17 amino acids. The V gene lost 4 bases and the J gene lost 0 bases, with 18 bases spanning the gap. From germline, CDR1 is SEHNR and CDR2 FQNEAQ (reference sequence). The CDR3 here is CASSSPTGEAVNTEAFF. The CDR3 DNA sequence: TGTGCCAGCAGCTCACCCACCGGGGAGGCCGTGAACACTGAAGCTTTCTTT.

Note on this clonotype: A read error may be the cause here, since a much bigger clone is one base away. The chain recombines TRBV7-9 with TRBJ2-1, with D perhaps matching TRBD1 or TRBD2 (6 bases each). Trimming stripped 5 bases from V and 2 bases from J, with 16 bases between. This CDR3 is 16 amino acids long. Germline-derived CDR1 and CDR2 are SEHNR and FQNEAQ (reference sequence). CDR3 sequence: CASSPREGGTYNEQFF. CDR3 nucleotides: TGTGCCAGCAGCCCCCGGGAAGGGGGGACCTACAATGAGCAGTTCTTC. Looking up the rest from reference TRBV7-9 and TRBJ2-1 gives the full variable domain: DTGVSQNPRHKITKRGQNVTFRCDPISEHNRLYWYRQTLGQGPEFLTYFQNEAQLEKSRLLSDRFSAERPKGSFSTLEIQRTEQGDSAMYLCASSPREGGTYNEQFFGPGTRLTVL.

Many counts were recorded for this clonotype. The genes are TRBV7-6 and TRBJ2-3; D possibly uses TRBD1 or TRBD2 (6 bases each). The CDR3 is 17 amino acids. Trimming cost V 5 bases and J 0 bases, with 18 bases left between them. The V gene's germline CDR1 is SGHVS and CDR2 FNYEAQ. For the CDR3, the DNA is TGTGCCAGCAGCCGCTTAGTCGGAGGGGGGAGCACAGATACGCAGTATTTT. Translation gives CASSRLVGGGSTDTQYF.

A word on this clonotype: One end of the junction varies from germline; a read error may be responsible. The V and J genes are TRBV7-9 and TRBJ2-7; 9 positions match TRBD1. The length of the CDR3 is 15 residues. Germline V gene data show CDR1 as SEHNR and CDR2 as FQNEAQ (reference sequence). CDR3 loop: CASSLGQGLVYERYF. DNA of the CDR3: TGTGCCAGCAGCTTGGGACAGGGTCTCGTCTACGAGCGGTACTTC.

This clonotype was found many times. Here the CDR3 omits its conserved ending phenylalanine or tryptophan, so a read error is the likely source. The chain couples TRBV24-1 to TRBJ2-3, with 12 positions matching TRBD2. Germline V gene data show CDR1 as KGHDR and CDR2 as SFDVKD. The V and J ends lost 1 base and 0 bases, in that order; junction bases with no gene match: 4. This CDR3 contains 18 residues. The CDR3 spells CATSDLPLAGGSTDTQYL. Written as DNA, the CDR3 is TGTGCCACCAGTGATTTACCACTAGCGGGAGGAAGCACAGATACGCAGTATCTT.

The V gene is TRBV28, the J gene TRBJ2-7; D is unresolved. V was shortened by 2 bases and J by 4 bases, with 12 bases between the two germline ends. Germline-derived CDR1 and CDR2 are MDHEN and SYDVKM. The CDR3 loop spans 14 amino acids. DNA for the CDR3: TGTGCCAGCAGTTTACAAGCGAGCGAGTACGAGCAGTACTTC. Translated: CASSLQASEYEQYF.

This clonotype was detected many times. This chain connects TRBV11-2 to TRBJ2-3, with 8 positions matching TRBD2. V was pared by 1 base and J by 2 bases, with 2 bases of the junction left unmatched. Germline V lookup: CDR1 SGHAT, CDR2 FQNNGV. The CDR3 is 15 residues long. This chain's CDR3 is CASSLAGRATDTQYF. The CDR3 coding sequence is TGTGCCAGCAGCTTAGCCGGGAGGGCCACAGATACGCAGTATTTT.

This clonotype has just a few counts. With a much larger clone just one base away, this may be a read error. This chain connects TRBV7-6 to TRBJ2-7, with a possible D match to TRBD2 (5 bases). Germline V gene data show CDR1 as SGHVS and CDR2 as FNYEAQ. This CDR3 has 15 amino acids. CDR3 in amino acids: CACSPRAVDFSEQYF. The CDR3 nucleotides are TGTGCCTGCAGCCCGAGAGCGGTAGACTTCTCCGAGCAGTACTTC.

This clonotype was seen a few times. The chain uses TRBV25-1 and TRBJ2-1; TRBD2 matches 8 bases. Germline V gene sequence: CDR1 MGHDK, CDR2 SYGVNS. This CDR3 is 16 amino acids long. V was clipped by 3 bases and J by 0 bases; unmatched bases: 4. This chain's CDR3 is CASSDSGTSSYNEQFF. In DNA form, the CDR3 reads TGTGCCAGCAGTGATAGCGGGACCAGCTCCTACAATGAGCAGTTCTTC.

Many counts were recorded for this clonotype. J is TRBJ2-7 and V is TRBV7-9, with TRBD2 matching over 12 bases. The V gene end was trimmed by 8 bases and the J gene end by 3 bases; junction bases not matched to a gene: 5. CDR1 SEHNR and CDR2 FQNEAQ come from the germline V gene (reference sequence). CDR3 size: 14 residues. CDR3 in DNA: TGTGCCAGCCCCCCTAGCGGGAGGGACTACGAGCAGTACTTC. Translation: CASPPSGRDYEQYF.

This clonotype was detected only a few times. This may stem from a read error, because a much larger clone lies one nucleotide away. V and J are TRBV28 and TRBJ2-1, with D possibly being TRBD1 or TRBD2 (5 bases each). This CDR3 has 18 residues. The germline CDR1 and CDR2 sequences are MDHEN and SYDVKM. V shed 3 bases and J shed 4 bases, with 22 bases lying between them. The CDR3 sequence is CASSLGTLGPTGYNEQFF. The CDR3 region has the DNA TGTGCCAGCAGTTTGGGGACCCTAGGTCCTACCGGGTACAATGAGCAGTTCTTC.